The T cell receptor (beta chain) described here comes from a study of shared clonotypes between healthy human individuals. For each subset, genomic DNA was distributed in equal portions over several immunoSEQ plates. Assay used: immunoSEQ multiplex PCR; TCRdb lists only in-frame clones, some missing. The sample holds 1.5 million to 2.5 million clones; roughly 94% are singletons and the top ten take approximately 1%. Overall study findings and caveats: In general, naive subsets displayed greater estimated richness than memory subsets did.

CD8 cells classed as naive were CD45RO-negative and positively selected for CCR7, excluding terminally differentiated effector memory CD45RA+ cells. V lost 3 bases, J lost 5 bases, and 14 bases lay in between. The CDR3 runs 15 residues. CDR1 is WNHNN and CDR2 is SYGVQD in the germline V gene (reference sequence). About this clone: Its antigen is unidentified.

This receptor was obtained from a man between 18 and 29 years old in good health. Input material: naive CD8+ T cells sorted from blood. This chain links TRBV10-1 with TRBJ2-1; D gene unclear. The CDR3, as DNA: TGCGCCAGCAGTGATCTGGCGGCAAAGGACAATGAGCAGTTCTTC. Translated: CASSDLAAKDNEQFF.